Listed below are T cell receptor beta chains from one sample, sequenced in a study of blood T cell repertoires in COVID-19. Produced via immunoSEQ multiplex PCR; TCRdb's table is partial and in-frame only. The sample has about 200,000 clones, roughly nine tenths seen once. The specimen was peripheral blood. The receptors were sampled from a woman between 45 and 60 years old with acute or convalescent COVID-19. Each CDR3 is given without its conserved first and last residue.

V: TRBV7-9
J: TRBJ1-4
length: 11
CDR3: ASSPPTNEKLF

V: TRBV10-1
J: TRBJ2-7
length: 11
CDR3: ATSGTVRGEQY

V: TRBV7-2
J: TRBJ1-3
length: 13
CDR3: ASSLDRYSGNTIY

V: TRBV3-1/TRBV3-2
J: TRBJ2-2
length: 14
CDR3: ASSHPNGIFTGELF

V: TRBV2
J: TRBJ2-4
length: 12
CDR3: ASRRGLAENIQY

V: TRBV23-1
J: TRBJ2-6
length: 16
CDR3: ASSQDTGYHSGANVLT

V: TRBV21-1
J: TRBJ2-7
length: 11
CDR3: ASSNFSDYEQY

V: TRBV5-1
J: TRBJ2-5
length: 11
CDR3: ASSSSEVETQY

V: TRBV12-5
J: TRBJ2-1
length: 16
CDR3: ASGLVSDGKASYNEQF

V: TRBV18
J: TRBJ2-3
length: 14
CDR3: ASSIQGRIRTDTQY

V: TRBV15
J: TRBJ2-1
length: 13
CDR3: ATSSLAGGPNEQF

V: TRBV29-1
J: TRBJ1-2
length: 14
CDR3: SVEPGARQGAYGYT

V: TRBV12-3/TRBV12-4
J: TRBJ1-2
length: 11
CDR3: ASSVTGVDGYT

V: TRBV4-3
J: TRBJ1-1
length: 13
CDR3: ASSQLTGGLTEAF

V: TRBV6-5
J: TRBJ2-3
length: 13
CDR3: ASSLGGGVTDTQY

V: TRBV7-8
J: TRBJ2-2
length: 12
CDR3: ASSLGSGSGELF

V: TRBV5-6
J: TRBJ2-1
length: 13
CDR3: ASSPGTSGGLEQF

V: TRBV20-1
J: TRBJ2-2
length: 13
CDR3: SASTSGRGGGELF

V: TRBV4-1
J: TRBJ2-5
length: 15
CDR3: ASSPRPGAGGRETQY

V: TRBV6-2/TRBV6-3
J: TRBJ2-3
length: 11
CDR3: ASSRDYTDTQY

V: TRBV9
J: TRBJ2-2
length: 10
CDR3: ASSPAGGELF

V: TRBV10-2
J: TRBJ1-2
length: 13
CDR3: ASTTNRELVYGYT

V: TRBV19
J: TRBJ2-7
length: 13
CDR3: ASRLSGGFRYEQY

V: TRBV7-2
J: TRBJ1-1
length: 13
CDR3: ASSLRQVSNTEAF

V: TRBV7-3
J: TRBJ2-1
length: 14
CDR3: ASSLWGTSGADEQF

V: TRBV25-1
J: TRBJ1-5
length: 15
CDR3: ASGGDRAHYSNQPQH

V: TRBV24-1
J: TRBJ2-1
length: 15
CDR3: ATSDYTSGGSYNEQF

V: TRBV3-1/TRBV3-2
J: TRBJ2-7
length: 13
CDR3: ASSDPGTGVYEQY

V: TRBV11-2
J: TRBJ2-5
length: 12
CDR3: ASSSVLGQETQY

V: TRBV14
J: TRBJ1-1
length: 11
CDR3: ASSLTVNTEAF

V: TRBV20-1
J: TRBJ2-1
length: 8
CDR3: SATGFEQF

V: TRBV19
J: TRBJ2-3
length: 14
CDR3: ASSVRTSGGTDTQY

V: TRBV5-4
J: TRBJ1-2
length: 13
CDR3: ASSLDQASNYGYT

V: TRBV29-1
J: TRBJ2-3
length: 10
CDR3: SGVRGEGTQY

V: TRBV9
J: TRBJ1-1
length: 16
CDR3: ASSVAIDKLSANTEAF

V: TRBV10-3
J: TRBJ2-4
length: 18
CDR3: AISESGLAGGKLAKNIQY

V: TRBV3-1/TRBV3-2
J: TRBJ1-2
length: 19
CDR3: ASSQLTHRQEFSKGCYGYT

V: TRBV20-1
J: TRBJ2-5
length: 13
CDR3: SASRTGRAPETQY

V: TRBV7-9
J: TRBJ1-4
length: 10
CDR3: ASRQGDEKLF

V: TRBV3-1/TRBV3-2
J: TRBJ1-4
length: 16
CDR3: ASRGTGTKVATNEKLF

V: TRBV2
J: TRBJ1-3
length: 13
CDR3: ASSQQGRAGNTIY

V: TRBV5-1
J: TRBJ2-7
length: 16
CDR3: ASSSPTSGGSEQYEQY

V: TRBV7-2
J: TRBJ2-5
length: 12
CDR3: ASSLRQGEETQY

V: TRBV7-2
J: TRBJ1-1
length: 11
CDR3: ASSSPGHSGAF

V: TRBV24-1
J: TRBJ1-5
length: 10
CDR3: ATSSGNQPQH

V: TRBV7-2
J: TRBJ2-5
length: 10
CDR3: ASSLARETQY

V: TRBV3-1/TRBV3-2
J: TRBJ2-1
length: 14
CDR3: ASSQERTSGSYEQF

V: TRBV5-1
J: TRBJ2-5
length: 14
CDR3: ASSLFTSGAQETQY

V: TRBV19
J: TRBJ1-1
length: 15
CDR3: ASSMKGQGTSPTEAF

V: TRBV29-1
J: TRBJ2-4
length: 11
CDR3: SAWGEVQNIQY

V: TRBV27
J: TRBJ2-7
length: 9
CDR3: ASATGGKQY